This is a list of T cell receptor beta chains from one sample in a study of STAT5B mutations in CD4+ large granular lymphocyte leukemia. Profiling relied on immunoSEQ multiplex PCR, and the TCRdb table lists in-frame clones only, not all of them. The sample gives 25,000 to 30,000 clones, 70% to 75% of which show up once; approximately 3.3% is in the top ten. Sequenced material: CD4+ T cells from blood buffy coats. The receptors shown here come from a human donor in good health. Each CDR3 is given with its conserved first and last residue. D genes are given only for firm matches. Clone size is stated in some rows and not others, as once, few, many or a class when expanded.

abundance	v_gene	j_gene	d_gene	CDR3aa	CDR3nt
NA	TRBV9	TRBJ2-2	NA	CASSPVVGTTGELFF	TGTGCCAGCAGCCCGGTGGTAGGGACCACCGGGGAGCTGTTTTTT
NA	TRBV9	TRBJ2-1	NA	CASSVYGGMGNEQFF	TGTGCCAGCAGCGTATACGGCGGGATGGGAAATGAGCAGTTCTTC
NA	TRBV6-1	TRBJ2-5	NA	CASSESGTRTETQYF	TGTGCCAGCAGTGAAAGTGGGACACGGACGGAGACCCAGTACTTC
few	TRBV5-1	TRBJ2-2	NA	CASSLEGNTGELFF	TGCGCCAGCAGCTTGGAGGGTAACACCGGGGAGCTGTTTTTT
NA	TRBV5-4	TRBJ2-3	NA	CASSLRVGGRITDTQYF	TGTGCCAGCAGCTTGAGAGTTGGTGGGAGGATCACAGATACGCAGTATTTT
few	TRBV7-8	TRBJ1-2	NA	CASSPRSGADIYGYTF	TGTGCCAGCAGCCCACGGTCAGGCGCCGATATTTATGGCTACACCTTC
NA	TRBV28	TRBJ2-7	TRBD1	CASSLQGTGYKQYF	TGTGCCAGCAGTTTACAGGGGACAGGGTATAAGCAGTACTTC
NA	TRBV6-6	TRBJ2-7	NA	CASSYSSREYEQYF	TGTGCCAGCAGTTACTCGAGTAGGGAATACGAGCAGTACTTC
NA	TRBV7-2	TRBJ2-1	NA	CASSPDKSSYNEQFF	TGTGCCAGCAGCCCTGACAAGAGCTCCTACAATGAGCAGTTCTTC
NA	TRBV30	TRBJ2-2	TRBD1	CAWSWTGYNTGELFF	TGTGCCTGGAGTTGGACAGGCTATAACACCGGGGAGCTGTTTTTT
NA	TRBV6-6	TRBJ2-1	TRBD1	CASSPRTGGFWDEQFF	TGTGCCAGCAGTCCCCGGACAGGGGGCTTTTGGGATGAGCAGTTCTTC
NA	TRBV9	TRBJ2-1	NA	CASSVATGWDNEQFF	TGTGCCAGCAGCGTAGCCACAGGATGGGATAATGAGCAGTTCTTC
NA	TRBV7-2	TRBJ2-3	TRBD2	CASSLDRSSGSIDTQYF	TGTGCCAGCAGCTTAGATAGGAGTAGCGGGTCCATAGATACGCAGTATTTT
NA	TRBV9	TRBJ1-1	TRBD1	CASSATGEVAVDTEAFF	TGTGCCAGCAGCGCGACAGGGGAGGTCGCGGTGGACACTGAAGCTTTCTTT
NA	TRBV5-1	TRBJ2-7	TRBD1	CASSSDRAYEQYF	TGCGCCAGCAGCTCGGACAGGGCGTACGAGCAGTACTTC
NA	TRBV28	TRBJ2-7	NA	CASRSGGGGYEQYF	TGTGCCAGCAGATCTGGGGGTGGGGGCTACGAGCAGTACTTC
NA	TRBV18	TRBJ2-7	TRBD2	CASSPIIFTAGGKSYEQYF	TGTGCCAGCTCACCAATTATTTTCACAGCGGGAGGGAAGAGCTACGAGCAGTACTTC
NA	TRBV30	TRBJ2-5	TRBD1	CAWRARGRGQETQYF	TGTGCCTGGAGAGCCAGGGGGCGCGGCCAAGAGACCCAGTACTTC
NA	TRBV7-2	TRBJ2-2	TRBD2	CASSLVGGSPTGELFF	TGTGCCAGCAGCTTAGTTGGCGGGAGCCCCACCGGGGAGCTGTTTTTT
NA	TRBV19	TRBJ2-1	TRBD2	CASSPVGAGGRHSYNEQFF	TGTGCCAGTAGCCCCGTCGGGGCGGGAGGGCGCCATTCCTACAATGAGCAGTTCTTC
NA	TRBV4-3	TRBJ2-7	TRBD2	CASSQGLAGGAYEQYF	TGCGCCAGCAGCCAAGGACTAGCGGGGGGGGCCTACGAGCAGTACTTC
NA	TRBV9	TRBJ2-5	TRBD1	CASSPRQGLETQYF	TGTGCCAGCAGCCCTCGACAGGGTTTGGAGACCCAGTACTTC
NA	TRBV5-1	TRBJ2-3	TRBD2	CASSLAGAGAIDTQYF	TGCGCCAGCAGCTTGGCCGGGGCGGGAGCAATAGATACGCAGTATTTT
NA	TRBV6-5	TRBJ1-5	NA	CASSYSSYGNQPQHF	TGTGCCAGCAGTTACTCGAGTTATGGAAATCAGCCCCAGCATTTT
NA	TRBV9	TRBJ2-5	TRBD2	CASSFGTSGRGKETQYF	TGTGCCAGCAGCTTCGGGACTAGCGGGAGAGGCAAAGAGACCCAGTACTTC
NA	TRBV6-5	TRBJ1-1	NA	CASIYRPGNTEAFF	TGTGCCAGCATCTATAGACCCGGGAACACTGAAGCTTTCTTT
NA	TRBV5-5	TRBJ1-4	TRBD1	CASSRGTAFNEKLFF	TGTGCCAGCAGCCGCGGGACAGCTTTTAATGAAAAACTGTTTTTT
few	TRBV30	TRBJ1-2	NA	CAWSVLGNYGYTF	TGTGCCTGGAGTGTCTTGGGGAACTATGGCTACACCTTC
NA	TRBV7-9	TRBJ1-5	TRBD1	CASSLRDRTNFGGNQPQHF	TGTGCCAGCAGCCTCCGGGACAGAACCAATTTCGGAGGCAATCAGCCCCAGCATTTT
once	TRBV10-3	TRBJ1-3	NA	CAISRGTNSGNTIYF	TGTGCCATCAGTCGTGGGACCAACTCTGGAAACACCATATATTTT
NA	TRBV6-6	TRBJ2-7	TRBD1	CASSSTTGSSYEQYF	TGTGCCAGCAGTTCCACGACAGGGAGCTCCTACGAGCAGTACTTC
NA	TRBV6-5	TRBJ1-2	TRBD1	CASTALGGARGYTF	TGTGCCAGCACCGCACTAGGGGGCGCCCGTGGCTACACCTTC
NA	TRBV6-1	TRBJ1-4	NA	CASSELTRGSKLFF	TGTGCCAGCAGTGAGCTTACAAGGGGGAGCAAACTGTTTTTT
few	TRBV27	TRBJ2-7	NA	CASSPSSRVAAPYEQYF	TGTGCCAGCAGTCCATCGTCTAGGGTAGCGGCCCCCTACGAGCAGTACTTC
NA	TRBV12-5	TRBJ2-2	NA	CASGQKTRLVNTGELFF	TGTGCTAGTGGCCAGAAAACCAGACTAGTTAACACCGGGGAGCTGTTTTTT
NA	TRBV4-2	TRBJ2-6	NA	CASSQLTGGGANVLTF	TGTGCCAGCAGCCAACTAACAGGAGGTGGGGCCAACGTCCTGACTTTC
NA	TRBV11-2	TRBJ2-3	NA	CASSLGRGDRAQDTQYF	TGTGCCAGCAGCTTAGGACGAGGGGATAGGGCACAAGATACGCAGTATTTT
NA	TRBV29-1	TRBJ2-7	TRBD1	CSVPGQTTYEQYF	TGCAGCGTGCCGGGACAGACAACCTACGAGCAGTACTTC
few	TRBV6-6	TRBJ2-3	NA	CASSHDSIITDTQYF	TGTGCCAGCAGCCATGACTCTATAATCACGGATACGCAGTATTTT
NA	TRBV7-2	TRBJ1-4	NA	CASSLEAVWGSEKLFF	TGTGCCAGCAGCTTAGAAGCCGTTTGGGGGAGTGAAAAACTGTTTTTT
NA	TRBV7-2	TRBJ2-7	NA	CASSLTSSEQYF	TGTGCCAGCAGCCTAACTAGTTCCGAGCAGTACTTC
NA	TRBV18	TRBJ2-6	NA	CASSPPVRGTGANVLTF	TGTGCCAGCTCACCGCCGGTCCGCGGGACTGGGGCCAACGTCCTGACTTTC
few	TRBV5-4	TRBJ1-6	NA	CASTRWSQGYSPLHF	TGTGCCAGCACCCGGTGGTCGCAGGGGTATTCACCCCTCCACTTT
NA	TRBV19	TRBJ2-3	TRBD1	CASSDRAPDTQYF	TGTGCCAGTAGCGACAGGGCTCCAGATACGCAGTATTTT
few	TRBV28	TRBJ2-1	NA	CASSLSGTKFF	TGTGCCAGCAGTTTGTCGGGGACGAAGTTCTTC
few	TRBV7-2	TRBJ1-5	NA	CASSITADKPLNQPQHF	TGTGCCAGCAGCATTACAGCGGACAAGCCCCTTAATCAGCCCCAGCATTTT
NA	TRBV6-1	TRBJ1-2	NA	CASSASFNYGYTF	TGTGCCAGCAGTGCATCCTTTAACTATGGCTACACCTTC
few	TRBV18	TRBJ1-3	NA	CASSPPGDTRNTIYF	TGTGCCAGCTCACCACCCGGGGATACTCGAAACACCATATATTTT
NA	TRBV30	TRBJ1-2	NA	CAWSVPPQGYGYTF	TGTGCCTGGAGTGTACCCCCACAGGGCTATGGCTACACCTTC
NA	TRBV6-1	TRBJ2-7	NA	CASSEAYEQYF	TGTGCCAGCAGTGAAGCTTACGAGCAGTACTTC
NA	TRBV7-2	TRBJ1-2	NA	CASSPGHDGYTF	TGTGCCAGCAGCCCGGGACACGATGGCTACACCTTC
few	TRBV19	TRBJ2-5	NA	CASSYTYQETQYF	TGTGCCAGTAGTTACACCTACCAAGAGACCCAGTACTTC
NA	TRBV7-9	TRBJ2-6	NA	CASLWQGSSGANVLTF	TGTGCCAGTTTGTGGCAGGGATCCTCTGGGGCCAACGTCCTGACTTTC
once	TRBV28	TRBJ2-2	TRBD1	CASSFRTGVKNTGELFF	TGTGCCAGCAGTTTTCGGACAGGGGTCAAGAACACCGGGGAGCTGTTTTTT
NA	TRBV2	TRBJ2-1	NA	CASRDRSGSTSEQFF	TGTGCCAGCAGGGACAGAAGCGGGTCTACGAGTGAGCAGTTCTTC
NA	TRBV7-8	TRBJ1-5	TRBD1	CASSPRTGIPSNQPQHF	TGTGCCAGCAGCCCCCGGACAGGGATTCCTAGCAATCAGCCCCAGCATTTT
NA	TRBV19	TRBJ2-5	TRBD1	CASKGQGGETQYF	TGTGCCAGTAAGGGACAGGGTGGCGAGACCCAGTACTTC
NA	TRBV5-1	TRBJ2-7	TRBD2	CASSSISAGAYEQYF	TGCGCCAGCAGCTCTATCTCTGCGGGAGCCTACGAGCAGTACTTC
NA	TRBV18	TRBJ2-7	NA	CASSPVQGTYEQYF	TGTGCCAGCTCACCGGTACAGGGAACCTACGAGCAGTACTTC
NA	TRBV4-1	TRBJ2-2	NA	CASSRSPETANTGELFF	TGCGCCAGCAGCCGGTCCCCGGAGACAGCGAACACCGGGGAGCTGTTTTTT